This TCR beta chain was sequenced for a study of cytomegalovirus exposure and HLA in healthy donors (TCRdb year 2017). Background for the entire study: An earlier analysis of roughly 500 of the donors reported 250 to 300 Gb of sequence data and 100 million to 120 million unique TCR beta sequences obtained from about 179 million T cells. An early release covering more than 500 HLA-typed donors comprised approximately 290 gigabases of sequencing data and tens of millions of unique TCR sequences. Among the roughly 400 genotyped donors, about 85% belonged to the genetic ancestry cluster associated with self-reported Caucasian donors. The aim of the study was to test whether cataloging public T cell receptors could identify signatures of past pathogen exposure. Using immunosequencing, the study profiled T cell repertoires from 500 to 800 subjects and related those repertoires to cytomegalovirus serostatus. In addition to the first cohort of 500 to 850 subjects, a separate validation cohort of approximately 130 different subjects was used. To predict cytomegalovirus infection status, the study brought together high-throughput TCR immunosequencing, statistical association of individual TCRs with disease status, and machine learning. In a later analysis, previously published TCR beta repertoires from about 670 donors were re-analyzed and high-resolution HLA genotyping was added so that TCR occurrence patterns could be studied. Rather than drawing on any new phenotypic data, the later analysis identified candidate immune exposures from TCR beta sequences and the way those sequences occurred across donors. An earlier analysis of 587 of the donors applied high-throughput TCR beta sequencing to assess whether each TCR beta V gene segment acted as functional or pseudogenic. Donor age, sex, ethnicity and CMV serostatus were collected together with the repertoire data. A later genetic analysis took genome-wide SNP genotypes for about 65% of the roughly 670 donors and used that subset as a discovery cohort. Every repertoire in the discovery cohort had been generated on one and the same sequencing platform. HLA typing included class I and class II loci at four-digit resolution. Typing coverage differed by locus: A, B, C, DRB1 and DQB1 were typed in about 620-630 donors, DQA1 in 522, DPA1 in roughly 590, and DPB1 in just under 480. Because of strong linkage in the cohort, four to six DR-DQ haplotypes were treated as single units for association and clustering. Among about 410 genotyped donors of the cohort, an average of about 240,000 unique TCR beta nucleotide sequences was sequenced per donor, of which about 20% were non-productive.

The cohort was made up of about 610 healthy bone marrow donors. All cohort members were sampled while nominally healthy, although unrecorded immune exposures were likely present. The donor tested CMV seronegative, placing the donor among the roughly 400 seronegative members of the cohort. Every donor gave a peripheral blood sample, and the peripheral blood mononuclear cells from that sample were used for TCR beta sequencing. The Qiagen DNeasy Blood Extraction Kit was used to extract genomic DNA from the blood cell samples. Study-wide conclusions, independent of this receptor: When HLA alleles, especially DR and DQ, strongly co-occurred, TCR associations were difficult to assign to individual alleles. Correlated functional status among segregating V segments might be attributable to linkage disequilibrium, but an unknown experimental factor could not be ruled out. This cohort had only TCR beta chains sequenced, and the lack of alpha or paired-chain data limited which features could be detected. The earlier analysis of a few hundred of the donors excluded some 15 rarely observed V segments, including chromosome 9 orphons, because counts were too low. A later analysis found that HLA-associated TCR beta chains were more clonally expanded and had lower generation probabilities than equally common non-associated chains. A further reported finding was that TCR beta sequences accurately predicted the HLA-A and HLA-B alleles for most subjects in the first cohort. The presence/absence analyses assumed that sequencing depth was roughly uniform across donors, and that assumption may not be true. HLA typing was unavailable for some donors at each locus, so association tests used only the typed subset. In an earlier analysis of roughly 560 of the donors, most TCR beta V segments were observed in productive rearrangements about 87% or about 30% of the time, broadly matching IMGT annotations. A later analysis reported that several top co-occurrence clusters appeared linked to parvovirus B19, influenza, CMV and Epstein-Barr virus. The only immune exposure information available for the cohort was CMV serostatus. The authors suggested that the approach could potentially be generalized to other disease states and immunological phenotypes. The study listed 164 TCR beta chains as associated with cytomegalovirus. According to a later analysis, most CMV-associated TCR beta chains appeared to be HLA-restricted, and the HLA associations seemed to be driven largely by CMV exposure. In a later genetic analysis, fewer N-insertions in productive TCRs were reported among donors in an Asian-associated ancestry cluster than the roughly 640-donor mean. An association between a missense DCLRE1C variant and V-gene and J-gene trimming of TCR beta chains was found in a later genetic analysis and replicated in an independent cohort. According to a later analysis, TCR association rates differed among HLA loci, with DRB1 alleles showing the most associated TCRs and HLA-C alleles showing the fewest. In vitro tests confirmed that a few of the cytomegalovirus-associated TCR beta chains recognize cytomegalovirus antigens. Most TCR sequences were seen in very few donors, while some public TCRs were found in many individuals. In both the original and validation cohorts, the classifier was reported to diagnose cytomegalovirus status with high specificity and sensitivity. Specific HLA alleles were associated with 15,000 to 20,000 TCR beta sequences at a false discovery rate of 0.05 in a later analysis. A cluster of highly shared sequence variants was judged likely to be a technical artifact of the sequencing pipeline.

As concerns this clone: Its antigen has not been determined. Base-call qualities are not available, and no considerably larger clone is one nucleotide away.

The library was generated by the immunoSEQ multiplex PCR assay. The multiplex PCR relied on a mix of 60 forward primers for TCR Vbeta segments and 13 reverse primers for TCR Jbeta segments. Amplification of the CDR3 region of rearranged TCR beta genes was performed with a multiplex PCR assay on genomic DNA. On the Illumina HiSeq System, the amplified TCR beta libraries were sequenced as 87-base-pair reads. Per the authors' processing: In a later analysis, tens of millions of unique TCR beta chains were counted across the roughly 610 repertoires, and roughly 10 million of these chains were shared by at least two donors. A nearest-neighbor algorithm error-corrected the raw reads and collapsed the reads into unique sequences, merging closely related sequences to remove PCR and sequencing errors. V, D and J gene segments were assigned by aligning CDR3 sequences to IMGT reference sequences. For a sequence to be retained, a match of at least six nucleotides was required to both a V gene segment and a J gene segment. A rearrangement was called productive if the CDR3 had no stop codons and remained in frame with V and J, and every other rearrangement was called non-productive. Following IMGT convention, CDR3 was defined as the stretch from the second conserved V-encoded cysteine to the conserved J-encoded phenylalanine. Sequences without an unambiguous match to a single V gene segment were excluded from the earlier analysis of a few hundred of the donors. An earlier analysis of 587 of the donors classified V segments as functional when productive rearrangements were above 56.7% and as segregating when the standard deviation between donors was above 5%. A statistical classification framework was built for diagnosing cytomegalovirus status from the catalog of TCR beta chain sequences. In a later analysis, TCR nucleotide sequences were compared against IMGT/GENE-DB human TR gene sequences so that V and J genes could be assigned. Using the TCRdist pipeline, a later analysis assigned CDR3 sequences along with most-parsimonious VDJ recombination scenarios. In a later analysis, each TCR beta chain was defined by its CDR3 amino acid sequence together with its V-gene family, and reads without a unique V-gene family were excluded. A later analysis removed nearly 600 highly shared, low-generation-probability nucleotide sequences to deal with suspected cross-contamination and a sequencing artifact. In a later analysis, a clonal expansion index for each public chain was calculated from normalized within-repertoire ranks of inferred template counts. A later analysis computed generation probabilities with a VDJ recombination model fitted to out-of-frame rearrangements, and checked the results against IGoR. In a later analysis, hypergeometric tests were used to score TCR-TCR, TCR-HLA and TCR-CMV co-occurrence, with a repertoire-size bias correction applied to TCR pairs. To estimate false discovery rates, a later analysis permuted the HLA or CMV assignments 20 times. In a later analysis, co-occurring TCRs were grouped using DBSCAN, with TCRdist sequence similarity added in when clustering inside HLA-allele-positive subsets. For co-occurrence clustering, repertoires with fewer than 30,000 or more than 120,000 public chains were excluded, along with several repertoires with anomalous nucleotide sharing. The clones in this table, taken by TCRdb from immuneACCESS, are in-frame only. Not every clone is retained; where verified, under half of the shortfall comes from an unresolved V gene, and the cause of the rest is unknown. V, J and clone size reflect that table, while D and trimming were determined from the DNA. This sample gives about 150,000 clones in total; approximately 70% of them show up just once. Approximately 1.6% of the sample is held by the ten biggest clonotypes.

This receptor was taken from a woman aged 18-29 years in good health and CMV-seronegative. The material sequenced was PBMCs.

CDR3 sequence: CASSSRTGIGTEAFF. The DNA sequence is TGTGCCAGCAGCTCACGGACAGGAATAGGCACTGAAGCTTTCTTT. The rearranged segments are TRBV7-2 and TRBJ1-1, with 7 junctional bases fitting TRBD1. Spanning cysteine to phenylalanine, the CDR3 consists of 15 amino acids. Only the CDR3 part of the read is kept: 45 bases, read in frame from the first base. The CDR1 and CDR2 encoded by the germline V gene are SGHTA and FQGNSA. For this chain, trimming is 4 bases at the V end and 4 bases at the J end, and the number of junction bases without a gene match is 9.